This T cell receptor beta chain stems from a study of cytomegalovirus exposure and HLA in healthy donors. With respect to this clone: Antigen: not known.

The V end lost 5 bases, the J end lost 2 bases, and 15 bases lay between the germline ends. The CDR3 runs to 15 residues. In germline, CDR1 is SEHNR, CDR2 FQNEAQ (reference sequence). The data were produced by immunoSEQ multiplex PCR, yet TCRdb's version contains in-frame clones alone and is incomplete. Here the sample spans about 56,000 clones, about 92% being singletons. Overall study findings and caveats: Subsequent analysis showed first-cohort TCR clusters tending to co-occur in some 120 validation repertoires. Despite most TCR sequences being rare, some public TCRs occurred in many donors.

Sequenced: PBMCs. The receptor was derived from a woman aged 18-29 years in good health and CMV-seropositive. The chain uses TRBV7-9 and TRBJ1-1, with D tentatively TRBD1 (5 bases). DNA of the CDR3: TGTGCCAGCAGCCCTGCTACAGGACGTAACACTGAAGCTTTCTTT. Protein sequence: CASSPATGRNTEAFF.